This is a list of T cell receptor beta chains from one sample in a study of T cell responses to AZD1222 COVID-19 vaccine. TCRdb's table, derived via immunoSEQ multiplex PCR, lists solely in-frame clones and lacks some. The repertoire holds more than 75,000 clones, with roughly nine tenths as singletons. The sample was peripheral blood, taken on day 0 of AZD1222 vaccination. The receptors here all came from an adult in good health. Each CDR3 is given with its conserved first and last residue. Each record gives: CDR3 length, D gene, clone size, J gene, V gene, CDR3 protein, CDR3 DNA. A D gene is named only where the DNA matches it firmly. Clone size, where shown, is once, few, many, or a class for clones that have expanded.

13 TRBD1 few TRBJ1-6 TRBV7-3 CASSLDRDSPLHF TGTGCCAGCAGCTTAGACAGGGATTCACCCCTCCACTTT
10 . . TRBJ2-1 TRBV20-1 CSATREEQFF TGCAGTGCAACGAGGGAAGAGCAGTTCTTC
15 . . TRBJ2-1 TRBV3-1/TRBV3-2 CASSQEAGSYNEQFF TGTGCCAGCAGCCAAGAAGCGGGTTCCTACAATGAGCAGTTCTTC
13 . . TRBJ1-2 TRBV11-2 CASSLGPREGYTF TGTGCCAGCAGCCTGGGACCTCGGGAGGGCTACACCTTC
16 . . TRBJ2-2 TRBV15 CATSGLEVQGTGELFF TGTGCCACCAGCGGGCTAGAAGTCCAGGGGACCGGGGAGCTGTTTTTT
15 TRBD1 . TRBJ1-4 TRBV2 CASSEGSGRTGKLFF TGTGCCAGCAGTGAAGGGTCAGGGCGGACAGGAAAACTGTTTTTT
14 . . TRBJ2-3 TRBV5-4 CASSLVQGSDTQYF TGTGCCAGCAGCTTGGTCCAGGGGTCAGATACGCAGTATTTT
17 . . TRBJ1-4 TRBV27 CASSLYTIQGINEKLFF TGTGCCAGCAGTTTATATACCATACAGGGCATCAATGAAAAACTGTTTTTT
16 TRBD1 . TRBJ1-6 TRBV3-1/TRBV3-2 CASSQQGTAYNSPLHF TGTGCCAGCAGCCAACAGGGGACAGCTTATAATTCACCCCTCCACTTT
18 TRBD2 . TRBJ2-1 TRBV19 CASSRGTTGTSSRLWQFF TGTGCCAGTAGTAGGGGGACCACCGGGACTAGTTCACGTTTATGGCAGTTCTTC
14 . . TRBJ2-7 TRBV27 CASSFRGEGYEQYF TGTGCCAGCAGTTTCCGGGGAGAGGGTTACGAGCAGTACTTC
18 . . TRBJ1-1 TRBV14 CASSQDKGRRSPNTEAFF TGTGCCAGCAGCCAAGATAAGGGTCGTAGGTCCCCGAACACTGAAGCTTTCTTT
15 TRBD1 . TRBJ1-1 TRBV7-6 CASSLRTGKNTEAFF TGTGCCAGCAGCCTCCGGACAGGGAAGAACACTGAAGCTTTCTTT
15 TRBD2 . TRBJ2-1 TRBV10-3 CAISQRGGRNNEQFF TGTGCCATCAGCCAGCGGGGGGGCCGGAACAATGAGCAGTTCTTC
16 . . TRBJ2-1 TRBV19 CASSIGLEAYYNEQFF TGTGCCAGTAGTATAGGACTAGAGGCCTACTACAATGAGCAGTTCTTC
13 . . TRBJ2-5 TRBV24-1 CATSDPPGETQYF TGTGCCACCAGTGACCCCCCGGGAGAGACCCAGTACTTC
13 . . TRBJ2-3 TRBV29-1 CSVASVATDTQYF TGCAGCGTCGCTAGCGTGGCCACAGATACGCAGTATTTT
15 . . TRBJ1-5 TRBV6-2/TRBV6-3 CASSYGQGRQQPQHF TGTGCCAGCAGTTACGGGCAGGGGAGGCAGCAGCCCCAGCATTTT
18 TRBD2 once TRBJ2-1 TRBV3-1/TRBV3-2 CASSQDVIRRGANNEQFF TGTGCCAGCAGCCAAGATGTAATTCGGCGGGGGGCGAACAATGAGCAGTTCTTC
14 . . TRBJ2-2 TRBV7-8 CASSLQGYTGELFF TGTGCCAGCAGCTTGCAGGGGTACACCGGGGAGCTGTTTTTT
16 . . TRBJ1-3 TRBV18 CASSPQDGHSGNTIYF TGTGCCAGCTCACCGCAGGACGGCCACTCTGGAAACACCATATATTTT
17 . . TRBJ2-4 TRBV2 CASSPQGGGSAKNIQYF TGTGCCAGCAGCCCCCAGGGAGGTGGTTCTGCCAAAAACATTCAGTACTTC
16 . . TRBJ2-1 TRBV5-8 CASSLKFSGRFDEQFF TGTGCCAGCAGCTTAAAATTTTCAGGGCGGTTTGATGAGCAGTTCTTC
14 . . TRBJ2-1 TRBV7-3 CASSEGGTNNEQFF TGTGCCAGCAGTGAGGGCGGAACAAACAATGAGCAGTTCTTC
13 . . TRBJ1-6 TRBV6-2/TRBV6-3 CASSFMGDSPLHF TGTGCCAGCAGTTTCATGGGGGATTCACCCCTCCACTTT
15 . . TRBJ1-4 TRBV2 CASSYSFATNEKLFF TGTGCCAGCAGCTACAGCTTTGCAACTAATGAAAAACTGTTTTTT
12 . . TRBJ1-4 TRBV30 CAWTGVNEKLFF TGTGCCTGGACAGGGGTAAATGAAAAACTGTTTTTT
13 TRBD1 . TRBJ1-1 TRBV12-3/TRBV12-4 CASKGQANTEAFF TGTGCCAGCAAGGGACAGGCGAACACTGAAGCTTTCTTT
16 . few TRBJ2-7 TRBV11-2 CASSLDGPPGFYEQYF TGTGCCAGCAGCTTAGATGGGCCCCCGGGGTTCTACGAGCAGTACTTC
14 . . TRBJ1-2 TRBV5-6 CASSPGTPGGGYTF TGTGCCAGCAGCCCCGGGACCCCCGGGGGGGGCTACACCTTC
14 . few TRBJ1-1 TRBV11-2 CASSPLDGNTEAFF TGTGCCAGCAGCCCTTTGGACGGCAACACTGAAGCTTTCTTT
14 . . TRBJ1-3 TRBV7-2 CASSAMSSGNTIYF TGTGCCAGCAGCGCTATGAGCTCTGGAAACACCATATATTTT
14 TRBD1 . TRBJ1-2 TRBV19 CASSARQGGYGYTF TGTGCCAGTAGTGCCCGACAGGGGGGCTATGGCTACACCTTC
15 TRBD1 . TRBJ2-7 TRBV2 CASISGRQGASEQYF TGTGCCAGCATTTCTGGGAGACAGGGGGCCTCCGAGCAGTACTTC
13 TRBD2 once TRBJ2-2 TRBV30 CAWGLDSAGELFF TGTGCCTGGGGACTAGACTCGGCCGGGGAGCTGTTTTTT
15 . . TRBJ1-5 TRBV3-1/TRBV3-2 CASSQDPTSNQPQHF TGTGCCAGCAGCCAAGACCCGACTAGCAATCAGCCCCAGCATTTT
15 . once TRBJ1-4 TRBV9 CASSVADSTNEKLFF TGTGCCAGCAGCGTGGCGGATTCAACTAATGAAAAACTGTTTTTT
14 . . TRBJ1-1 TRBV6-4 CASSDRIPGAEAFF TGTGCCAGCAGTGACCGGATACCGGGGGCAGAAGCTTTCTTT
15 TRBD1 . TRBJ2-7 TRBV18 CASSPLQGAAYEQYF TGTGCCAGCTCACCCCTACAGGGGGCCGCCTACGAGCAGTACTTC
13 . . TRBJ2-7 TRBV27 CASSLRDGYEQYF TGTGCCAGCAGTTTAAGGGATGGCTACGAGCAGTACTTC
15 TRBD1 . TRBJ1-1 TRBV18 CASSPGTGAATEAFF TGTGCCAGCTCACCCGGGACAGGGGCCGCCACTGAAGCTTTCTTT
15 TRBD2 . TRBJ2-1 TRBV19 CASSKGLADYNEQFF TGTGCCAGTAGCAAGGGACTAGCGGACTACAATGAGCAGTTCTTC
17 . . TRBJ1-5 TRBV19 CASSMQQGKGGNQPQHF TGTGCCAGTAGTATGCAACAGGGTAAGGGGGGCAATCAGCCCCAGCATTTT
13 . . TRBJ2-1 TRBV5-5 CASSSGPDGEQFF TGTGCCAGCAGCTCGGGACCTGACGGAGAGCAGTTCTTC
18 . . TRBJ2-2 TRBV29-1 CSVEDPGSRTMSAGELFF TGCAGCGTTGAAGATCCTGGGAGCAGGACCATGTCGGCCGGGGAGCTGTTTTTT
13 . . TRBJ2-3 TRBV7-3 CASSWGSTDTQYF TGTGCCAGCAGCTGGGGGTCCACAGATACGCAGTATTTT
11 . . TRBJ1-1 TRBV12-3/TRBV12-4 CASSLAVGAFF TGTGCCAGCAGTTTAGCGGTCGGGGCTTTCTTT
15 . . TRBJ2-3 TRBV3-1/TRBV3-2 CASSLGPSNTDTQYF TGTGCCAGCAGCCTCGGACCGAGCAACACAGATACGCAGTATTTT
16 TRBD2 . TRBJ2-1 TRBV7-3 CASSTRTSGGYNEQFF TGTGCCAGCAGCACCCGGACTAGCGGGGGTTACAATGAGCAGTTCTTC